The present T cell receptor (beta chain) was sequenced within a study of PD-1 blockade in classical Hodgkin lymphoma. Time point: newly diagnosed, previously untreated cHL patient sample. Generated by immunoSEQ multiplex PCR, the TCRdb table keeps only in-frame clones and is missing some. This repertoire shows about 47,000 clones, more than 75% found once; its top ten account for about 5.3%. Sequencing was performed on peripheral blood mononuclear cells (PBMCs). This TCR was recovered from a human donor with classical Hodgkin lymphoma.

The CDR3 protein is CAILGQGNYEQYF. CDR3 sequence (DNA): TGTGCCATCCTTGGACAGGGGAACTACGAGCAGTACTTC. The chain employs TRBV19 and TRBJ2-7; TRBD1 matches 9 bases. The CDR3 runs to 13 residues. V was clipped by 10 bases and J by 3 bases; unmatched bases: 7. Germline V gives CDR1 LNHDA, CDR2 SQIVND (reference sequence).